This passage covers 23 T cell receptor beta chains from one sample sequenced in a study of tumor and adjacent non-tumor tissue in lung cancer. A modified ARM-PCR protocol with three rounds of nested PCR amplified TCRbeta. TCRdb processed the multiplex PCR reads anew with MiXCR; each CDR3 protein has one entry. The sample contains 85,000 to 100,000 distinct CDR3 sequences, around 71% of which appear only once. This sample's RNA came from whole unsorted tissue. Sequencing was done on a sample of lung tumor tissue. All receptors come from a man in his fifties or sixties with non-small cell lung cancer.

This clonotype was seen once. Possible read error: a much larger clone is one base away. The chain has TRBV5-1 and TRBJ2-3, with 7 bases that match TRBD2. The CDR3 runs 17 residues. Germline CDR1 reads SGHRS; CDR2 reads YFSETQ. Trimming removed 3 bases from V and 2 bases from J; junction bases left unmatched: 12. CDR3 in DNA: TGCGCCAGCAGCTCATGGGGACTAATGGGGCCCACAGATACGCAGTATTTT. It specifies CASSSWGLMGPTDTQYF.

The count of this clonotype is one. At one of its ends the junction is not consistent with the germline gene, which may arise from a read error. The V call is TRBV29-1, the J call TRBJ2-1; D not certain. CDR3 length: 13 amino acids. Germline V CDR1 and CDR2: SQVTM, ANQGSEA. CDR3 loop: CSVEAFRSHELFF. CDR3 nucleotide sequence: TGCAGCGTTGAAGCCTTCAGGTCCCATGAGCTGTTCTTC.

This clonotype appeared once. This rearrangement joins TRBV19 to TRBJ2-1; the D gene is possibly TRBD1 (6 bases). Germline-derived CDR1 and CDR2 are LNHDA and SQIVND (reference sequence). The germline V and J ends were trimmed by 5 bases and 9 bases, with 23 bases remaining between them. The CDR3 contains 16 residues. This CDR3 reads CASSSGQSFTMGEQFF. CDR3 nucleotide sequence: TGTGCCAGTAGTTCAGGACAGTCCTTTACAATGGGTGAGCAGTTCTTC.

Details on this clonotype: One junction end does not reproduce the germline sequence, and a read error may be involved. The genes are TRBV11-2 and TRBJ1-2; D perhaps matches TRBD1 (5 bases). Germline CDR1 and CDR2: SGHAT and FQNNGV. This CDR3 spans 15 amino acids. The DNA of the CDR3 is TGTGGCAGCAGCCTGAGGGGCCAGAATAACTATGGCTACACCTTC. Translated: CGSSLRGQNNYGYTF.

Comment on this clonotype: The CDR3 carries no conserved terminal phenylalanine or tryptophan, so it likely arises from a read error. The DNA is left out, because the CDR3 cannot be placed on it with certainty; the CDR3 is given as TCRdb lists it. This chain uses TRBV12-3 or TRBV12-4 with TRBJ2-1; the table calls TRBD1, which could not be checked here. The CDR3 has 13 residues if both end residues are counted. This CDR3 is CASSPAPGNEEFL.

V gene TRBV6-1 combines with J gene TRBJ2-3; TRBD2 aligns across 12 bases. Trimming removed 10 bases from V and 7 bases from J; junction bases left unmatched: 9. Per the germline V gene, CDR1 is MNHNS and CDR2 is SASEGT. The CDR3 runs to 14 residues. Here the CDR3 DNA reads TGTGCCAACCGCACTAGCGGGAGGTCATATACGCAGTATTTT. It is translated as CANRTSGRSYTQYF.

Concerning this clonotype itself: Relative to the germline gene, one junction end is altered; a read error may explain this. The chain couples TRBV6-5 to TRBJ1-2, with D unclear. The CDR3 sequence is 14 residues long. CDR1 and CDR2 (germline): MNHEY, SVGAGI. The CDR3 loop is CAGSPPASSYGYTF. For the CDR3, the DNA is TGTGCCGGCAGTCCCCCGGCCAGCTCCTATGGCTACACCTTC.

Regarding this clonotype: A read error may account for a junction end that differs from germline. For the CDR3, the DNA is TGTGCCAGCAGTCCAGGACTAACGGGATCCTACAATGAGCAGTTCTTT. It translates to CASSPGLTGSYNEQFF. The rearrangement joins TRBV12-3 or TRBV12-4 to TRBJ2-1, with D possibly matching TRBD2 (6 bases). This CDR3 is built from 16 residues.

A word on this clonotype: A junction end diverges from the germline sequence, so it may reflect a read error. This chain links TRBV6-5 with TRBJ1-2; TRBD1 might be the D (5 bases). This CDR3 has 14 amino acids. CDR1 is MNHEY and CDR2 is SVGAGI in the germline V gene. CDR3 nucleotide sequence: TGTTCCAGCCGCTCTGGTCAGGGCGAATATGGTTACACCTTC. It is translated as CSSRSGQGEYGYTF.

About this clonotype itself: A read error may account for a junction end that differs from germline. This chain uses TRBV11-2 with TRBJ2-7; the D gene is possibly TRBD2 (5 bases). In germline, CDR1 is SGHAT, CDR2 FQNNGV. This CDR3 has 12 residues. CDR3 nucleotides: TGCGCCAGCGGCTTAGGGCTGCACGAGCAGTACTTC. It codes for CASGLGLHEQYF. Drawing the rest from reference TRBV11-2 and TRBJ2-7, the complete variable domain is EAGVAQSPRYKIIEKRQSVAFWCNPISGHATLYWYQQILGQGPKLLIQFQNNGVVDDSQLPKDRFSAERLKGVDSTLKIQPAKLEDSAVYLCASGLGLHEQYFGPGTRLTVT.

This sequence joins TRBV7-2 and TRBJ2-7; possible D gene TRBD2, 5 bases. This CDR3 has 14 residues. Germline CDR1 and CDR2: SGHTA and FQGNSA. The germline V and J ends were trimmed by 3 bases and 1 base, with 10 bases remaining between them. CDR3 in amino acids: CASSFGGSSYEQYF. The CDR3 nucleotides read TGTGCCAGCAGCTTCGGTGGGAGTTCCTACGAGCAGTACTTC.

A note on this clonotype: A much larger clone sits a single nucleotide away, making a read error possible. The chain employs TRBV28 and TRBJ2-3; TRBD2 matches at 11 bases. The CDR3 is made up of 16 amino acids. CDR1 and CDR2 from the germline V gene are MDHEN and SYDVKM. The CDR3, as DNA: TGTGCCAACAGTTCCCGACTAGCGGGACGCACAGATACGCAGTATTTT. This translates into CANSSRLAGRTDTQYF.

As to this clonotype: The junction shows a germline mismatch at one end, possibly a read error. This chain connects TRBV4-1 to TRBJ1-1; tentatively, D is TRBD1 (5 bases). CDR3 length: 11 residues. CDR1 MGHRA and CDR2 YSYEKL come from the germline V gene. In nucleotides, the CDR3 is TGTGCCAGCAGCCAAGGGACTGAATCCTTCTTT. Amino acids: CASSQGTESFF.

Notes on this clonotype: The CDR3 carries no conserved terminal phenylalanine or tryptophan, so it likely arises from a read error. It is unclear where the CDR3 begins or ends on the DNA, so no DNA is shown, and the CDR3 is as TCRdb lists it. This chain connects TRBV21-1 to TRBJ1-6. TRBV21-1 is a pseudogene segment. The CDR3 is 15 amino acids long, termini counted. CDR3 loop: CANSPRSSYNSPLHL.

This clonotype was seen just once. One junction end disagrees with the germline gene, perhaps due to a read error. The chain combines TRBV10-3 with TRBJ2-7, with 7 bases matching TRBD1. Germline CDR1 is ENHRY and CDR2 is SYGVKD. This CDR3 has 11 amino acids. The CDR3 DNA reads TGTGCCATCAGTAAAGGACAGGTTGCTCGCTTC. It encodes CAISKGQVARF.

This clonotype was seen a single time. At one boundary the junction diverges from the germline segment, which might be a read error. The chain links TRBV11-2 to TRBJ2-7; 11 bases align to TRBD2. Per germline, CDR1 SGHAT and CDR2 FQNNGV. The CDR3 extends over 15 amino acids. The CDR3 DNA sequence: TGTGCCAACAGCATAGGGACTAGCGGTTCCTACGAGCAGTACTTC. This sequence encodes CANSIGTSGSYEQYF. The full variable domain, with the rest looked up from reference TRBV11-2 and TRBJ2-7, is EAGVAQSPRYKIIEKRQSVAFWCNPISGHATLYWYQQILGQGPKLLIQFQNNGVVDDSQLPKDRFSAERLKGVDSTLKIQPAKLEDSAVYLCANSIGTSGSYEQYFGPGTRLTVT.

As for this clonotype: A junction boundary mismatches the germline segment, possibly from a read error. V usage is TRBV11-2 and J usage is TRBJ2-7; 15 nucleotides line up with TRBD2. In germline, CDR1 is SGHAT, CDR2 FQNNGV. The length of the CDR3 is 18 residues. DNA for the CDR3: TGCGCCTGCACACGGACTAGCGGGAGGGCCAAAAGCTCCTACGAGCAGTACTTC. It yields the protein CACTRTSGRAKSSYEQYF.

CDR3 DNA: TGTGCCAGCAGCTTTGTGGGACAGAACTTTGAGCAGTTCTTC. Its translation is CASSFVGQNFEQFF. This chain connects TRBV11-2 to TRBJ2-1; 7 nucleotides align to TRBD1. In germline, CDR1 is SGHAT, CDR2 FQNNGV. The V and J ends lost 3 bases and 9 bases, in that order; junction bases with no gene match: 8. The CDR3 length is 14 residues.

The chain employs TRBV11-3 and TRBJ2-2; TRBD1 matches at 8 bases. From germline, CDR1 is SGHNT and CDR2 YENEEA. There are 15 residues in the CDR3. V lost 7 bases, J lost 16 bases, and 20 bases stayed unmatched. This chain's CDR3 is CASNKDRALTGETFF. CDR3 DNA sequence: TGTGCCAGCAACAAGGACAGGGCTCTCACCGGGGAGACGTTTTTT.

Comment on this clonotype: A much larger clone differs from this one at a single base, so this may be a read error. The J gene is TRBJ2-1, the V gene TRBV20-1, with D perhaps given as TRBD1 or TRBD2 (5 bases each). The CDR3 runs to 12 residues. Germline loops: CDR1 DFQATT, CDR2 SNEGSKA (reference sequence). CDR3 residues: CNAGGPNDEQFF. The CDR3 coding sequence is TGCAATGCTGGGGGACCGAACGATGAGCAGTTCTTC.

The V call is TRBV11-3, the J call TRBJ2-5, with D unclear. The V end lost 0 bases, the J end lost 8 bases, and 7 bases lay between the germline ends. The CDR3 loop spans 12 amino acids. Germline values: CDR1 SGHNT, CDR2 YENEEA. This CDR3 is CASSLDFSTQYF. CDR3 DNA sequence: TGTGCCAGCAGCTTAGATTTTTCAACCCAGTACTTC. The entire variable domain, with the rest obtained from reference TRBV11-3 and TRBJ2-5, is as follows: EAGVVQSPRYKIIEKKQPVAFWCNPISGHNTLYWYLQNLGQGPELLIRYENEEAVDDSQLPKDRFSAERLKGVDSTLKIQPAELGDSAVYLCASSLDFSTQYFGPGTRLLVL.

As for this clonotype: A read error may account for a junction end that differs from germline. The V gene is TRBV10-3, the J gene TRBJ1-1; TRBD1 might be the D (6 bases). The germline CDR1 and CDR2 sequences are ENHRY and SYGVKD. The CDR3 totals 14 residues. CDR3 amino acids: CAISEAGAGSEVFF. Here the CDR3 DNA reads TGTGCCATCAGTGAAGCGGGGGCGGGCTCTGAAGTTTTCTTT.

In its sample, this clonotype was seen once. This chain joins TRBV20-1 and TRBJ1-1; D gene unclear. The CDR3 runs to 13 residues. The germline gives CDR1 DFQATT, CDR2 SNEGSKA (reference sequence). V was shortened by 1 base and J by 5 bases, with 11 bases between the two germline ends. CDR3 loop: CSARVRRATEAFF. CDR3 in DNA: TGCAGTGCTAGAGTTAGAAGGGCTACTGAAGCTTTCTTT.